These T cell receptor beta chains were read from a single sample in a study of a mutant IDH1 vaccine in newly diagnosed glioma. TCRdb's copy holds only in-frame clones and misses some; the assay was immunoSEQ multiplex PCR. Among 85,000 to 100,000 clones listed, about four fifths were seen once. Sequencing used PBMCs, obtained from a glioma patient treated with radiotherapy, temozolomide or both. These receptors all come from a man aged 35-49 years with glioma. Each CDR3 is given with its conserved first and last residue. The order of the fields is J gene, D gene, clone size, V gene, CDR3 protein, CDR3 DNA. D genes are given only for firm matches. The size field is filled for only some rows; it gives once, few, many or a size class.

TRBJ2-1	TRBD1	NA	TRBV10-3	CAISGGQGYGEQFF	TGTGCCATCAGTGGAGGACAGGGCTACGGTGAGCAGTTCTTC
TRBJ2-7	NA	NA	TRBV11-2	CASSLTSGTVSSYEQYF	TGTGCCAGCAGCCTAACTTCCGGGACGGTAAGCTCCTACGAGCAGTACTTC
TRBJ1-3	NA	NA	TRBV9	CASSAQGFSGNTIYF	TGTGCCAGCAGCGCGCAGGGCTTCTCTGGAAACACCATATATTTT
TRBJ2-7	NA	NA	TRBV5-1	CASTPRDTSYEQYF	TGCGCCAGCACCCCCCGGGACACGTCCTACGAGCAGTACTTC
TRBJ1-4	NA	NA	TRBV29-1	CSVEDRGHLGGEKLFF	TGCAGCGTTGAAGATCGGGGACACCTGGGAGGTGAAAAACTGTTTTTT
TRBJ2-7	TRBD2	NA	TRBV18	CASSPGTSVTYEQYF	TGTGCCAGCTCTCCCGGGACTAGCGTTACCTACGAGCAGTACTTC
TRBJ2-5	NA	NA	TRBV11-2	CASTGPAETQYF	TGTGCCAGCACGGGGCCGGCGGAGACCCAGTACTTC
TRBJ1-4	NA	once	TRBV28	CASSSPGPANEKLFF	TGTGCCAGCAGTTCCCCAGGTCCAGCTAATGAAAAACTGTTTTTT
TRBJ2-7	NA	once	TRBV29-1	CSFSKQGGSYEQYF	TGCAGCTTCTCCAAGCAGGGGGGCTCCTACGAGCAGTACTTC
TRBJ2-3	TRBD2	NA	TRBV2	CASRRLAGGSTDTQYF	TGTGCCAGCAGGCGACTAGCGGGAGGTTCCACAGATACGCAGTATTTT
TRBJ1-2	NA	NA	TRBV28	CATFRGGGSGSGYTF	TGTGCCACCTTCCGCGGGGGGGGAAGTGGTAGTGGCTACACCTTC
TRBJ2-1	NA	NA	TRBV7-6	CASSLAGPSSYNEQFF	TGTGCCAGCAGCTTAGCTGGGCCCAGCTCCTACAATGAGCAGTTCTTC
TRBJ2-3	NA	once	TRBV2	CASSEVSVGLPPQYF	TGTGCCAGCAGTGAAGTCTCTGTCGGACTACCCCCGCAGTATTTT
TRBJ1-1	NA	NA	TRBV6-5	CASSYSGVQAFF	TGTGCCAGCAGTTACTCGGGGGTGCAAGCTTTCTTT
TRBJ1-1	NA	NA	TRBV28	CASSPTGTEAFF	TGTGCCAGCAGTCCTACCGGAACTGAAGCTTTCTTT
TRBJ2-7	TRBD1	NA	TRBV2	CASSTQGASYEQYF	TGTGCCAGCAGCACACAGGGGGCGTCTTACGAGCAGTACTTC
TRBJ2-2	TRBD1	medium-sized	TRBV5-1	CASSFGQGAYGELFF	TGCGCCAGCAGTTTTGGACAGGGGGCGTACGGGGAGCTGTTTTTT
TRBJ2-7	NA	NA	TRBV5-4	CASSWKDGYEQYF	TGTGCCAGCAGCTGGAAGGACGGCTACGAGCAGTACTTC
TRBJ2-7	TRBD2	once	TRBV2	CASTQGTSGTYEQYF	TGTGCCAGCACCCAGGGGACTAGCGGTACCTACGAGCAGTACTTC
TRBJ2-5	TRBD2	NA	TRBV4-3	CASSKGGGGTRRETQYF	TGCGCCAGCAGCAAGGGAGGCGGGGGAACGCGGCGAGAGACCCAGTACTTC